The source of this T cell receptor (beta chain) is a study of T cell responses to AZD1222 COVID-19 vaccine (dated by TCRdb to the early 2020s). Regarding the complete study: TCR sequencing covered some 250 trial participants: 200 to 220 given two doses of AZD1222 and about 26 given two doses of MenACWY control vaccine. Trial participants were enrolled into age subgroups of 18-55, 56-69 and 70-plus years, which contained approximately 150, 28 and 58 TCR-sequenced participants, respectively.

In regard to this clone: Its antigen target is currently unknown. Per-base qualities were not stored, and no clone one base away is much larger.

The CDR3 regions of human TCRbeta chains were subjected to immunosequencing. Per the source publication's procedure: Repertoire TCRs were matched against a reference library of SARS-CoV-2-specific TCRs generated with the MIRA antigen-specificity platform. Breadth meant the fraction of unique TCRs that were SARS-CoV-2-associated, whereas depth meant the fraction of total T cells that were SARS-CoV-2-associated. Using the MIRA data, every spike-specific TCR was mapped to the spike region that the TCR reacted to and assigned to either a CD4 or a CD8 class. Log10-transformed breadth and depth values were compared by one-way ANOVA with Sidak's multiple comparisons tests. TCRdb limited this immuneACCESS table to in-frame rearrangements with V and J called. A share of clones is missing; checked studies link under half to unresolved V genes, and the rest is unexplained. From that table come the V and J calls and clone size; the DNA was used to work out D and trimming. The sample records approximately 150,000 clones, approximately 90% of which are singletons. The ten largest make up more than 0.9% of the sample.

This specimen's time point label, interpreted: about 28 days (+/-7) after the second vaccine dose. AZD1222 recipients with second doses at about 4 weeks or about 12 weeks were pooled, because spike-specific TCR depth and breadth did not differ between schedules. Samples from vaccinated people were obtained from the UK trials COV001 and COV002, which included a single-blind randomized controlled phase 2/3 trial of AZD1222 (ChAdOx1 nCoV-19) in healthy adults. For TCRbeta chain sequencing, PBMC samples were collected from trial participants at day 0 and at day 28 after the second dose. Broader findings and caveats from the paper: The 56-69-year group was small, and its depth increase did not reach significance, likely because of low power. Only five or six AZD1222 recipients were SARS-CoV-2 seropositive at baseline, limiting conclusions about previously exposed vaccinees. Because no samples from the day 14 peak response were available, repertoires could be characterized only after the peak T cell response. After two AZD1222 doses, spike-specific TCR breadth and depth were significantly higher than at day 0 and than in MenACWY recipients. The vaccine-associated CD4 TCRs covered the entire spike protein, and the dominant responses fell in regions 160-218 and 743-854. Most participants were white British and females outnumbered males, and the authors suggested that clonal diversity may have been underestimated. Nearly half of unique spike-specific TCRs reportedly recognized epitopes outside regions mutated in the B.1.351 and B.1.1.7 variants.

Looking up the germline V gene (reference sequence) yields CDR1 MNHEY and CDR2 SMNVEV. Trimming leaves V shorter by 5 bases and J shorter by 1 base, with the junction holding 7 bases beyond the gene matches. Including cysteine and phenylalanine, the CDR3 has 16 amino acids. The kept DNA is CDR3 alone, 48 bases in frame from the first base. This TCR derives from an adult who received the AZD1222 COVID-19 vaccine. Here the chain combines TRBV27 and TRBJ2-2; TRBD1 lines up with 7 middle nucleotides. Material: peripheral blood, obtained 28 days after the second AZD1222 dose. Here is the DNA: TGTGCCAGCAGTCCCATCCGGACAGGGAACACCGGGGAGCTGTTTTTT. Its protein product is CASSPIRTGNTGELFF.